This T cell receptor (beta chain) was captured by sequencing in a study of blood T cell repertoires in COVID-19. Across the study: Sites in the United States, Italy and Spain provided acute and convalescent COVID-19 samples. In each case, the material was cDNA or gDNA derived from T cells, B-cell-depleted T cells, or PBMCs.

This clone has a handful of counts. As handled by the study authors: Amplified reference gene primers provided the basis for estimating nucleated cell counts. Here immunoSEQ multiplex PCR was the method, and the copy in TCRdb shows in-frame clones only, minus some. V and J calls and clone size are as listed in that table; D and trimming were resolved from the DNA. The sample records a few hundred thousand clones, approximately 85% being singletons. What was sequenced was peripheral blood. This receptor was identified in a human donor in a cohort sampled during active COVID-19.

For the CDR3, the DNA is TGCGCCAGCAGCCAAGCTCTCCTCTGGGAGAACTATGGCTACACCTTC. Translated, it gives CASSQALLWENYGYTF. The chain has TRBV4-1 and TRBJ1-2; D is unresolved. The V gene lost 1 base and the J gene lost 2 bases, with 14 bases spanning the gap. Germline lookup yields CDR1 MGHRA and CDR2 YSYEKL. The CDR3 has 16 residues.